The present TCR beta chain was sequenced within a study of memory CD4+ T cells and cytomegalovirus serostatus (dated by TCRdb to about 2019). Study-level background: A total of some 35 healthy Belgian adults, of whom 9 were CMV seropositive and about 25 were CMV seronegative, were included in the cohort. To replicate a published TCR-based CMV serostatus classifier, the researchers sequenced the CD4+ memory TCRbeta repertoires of a Belgian cohort whose cytomegalovirus serostatus was known.

What the authors observed across the whole study: The results were interpreted as suggesting that the CMV-associated TCR signature is largely present in the CD4+ memory repertoire. A median bootstrapped AUC of around 0.95 with a 95% CI of 0.76-1.00 was achieved on the Belgian cohort by the original-framework classifier. Among the roughly 160 previously reported CMV-associated TCRbeta sequences, 65 to 85 showed up in the CD4+ memory repertoires, with each one found in between one and five individuals. For predicting CMV serostatus, the median bootstrapped AUC was approximately 0.95 using the original framework and roughly 0.91 using a US-trained random forest. Only CD4+CD45RO+ memory cells were sequenced, unlike the original study, which covered naive and memory CD4+ and CD8+ populations.

Single viable CD3+CD4+CD8-CD45RO+ cells were sorted as memory CD4+ T cells on a FACSAria II. To determine CMV serostatus, a Roche Elecsys assay was used that detects serum IgG against CMV pp150, pp28, p38 and p52. Following thawing, total CD4+ T cells were enriched through positive selection using CD4 magnetic microbeads. The samples came from a different study that was designed specifically to examine the CD4+ T cell memory repertoire. Following standard operating procedures, peripheral blood mononuclear cells were isolated and cryopreserved, while serum was kept at -80 degrees C. CD3-PerCP (BW264/56), CD4-APC (RPA-T4), CD45RO-PE (UCHT1) and CD8-Pacific Orange (3B5) antibodies were used for staining, and non-viable cells were excluded with Sytox blue. Turning to this clone: This clone's antigen is unknown. No quality values exist for individual bases; no much larger clone is one base distant.

Genomic DNA was extracted from sorted cells with the Quick-DNA Microprep Kit. Amplification of TCRbeta DNA was done with the immunoSEQ hsTCRbeta kit, following the protocol from the manufacturer. An Illumina MiSeq instrument was used to sequence the TCRbeta libraries. Per the authors' processing: Removing out-of-frame sequences left a few million distinct TCRbeta sequences, an average of approximately 65,000 per individual. Each individual was scored by the count of roughly 160 previously reported CMV-associated TCRbeta sequences and the total productive distinct TCRbeta count. A beta-binomial model was reimplemented in Python, and scikit-learn random forests with default parameters were trained on US cohort data. On the Belgian cohort, classifier performance was reported as the median AUC, along with percentile confidence intervals, across 10,000 bootstrap iterations. The source is immuneACCESS, and TCRdb retained only in-frame sequences with V and J called. Part of the clones is not carried over; for the studies checked, unresolved V genes explain less than half of this, and the remainder is unexplained. V and J calls and clone size are given by that table; D and trimming were obtained from the DNA. In this sample the table shows 27,000 or so clones, more than 60% of which occur a single time. The ten largest clonotypes hold roughly 0.68% of the sample.

V is shortened by 2 bases, J by 3 bases, and the region joining them spans 13 bases. CDR1 SNHLY and CDR2 FYNNEI are derived from the germline V gene. The CDR3 numbers 15 residues from cysteine through phenylalanine. Only CDR3 DNA remains: 45 bases, in frame from the first base. The sample consisted of memory CD4+ T cells from blood. This TCR derives from an adult in good health and CMV-seronegative. The chain was built from TRBV2 and TRBJ1-1; a tentative D match to TRBD1 spans 5 bases. The nucleotides read TGTGCCAGCAGTGAAACACGCCCGGGGGACACTGAAGCTTTCTTT. Translated, it reads CASSETRPGDTEAFF.